The present T cell receptor beta chain was sequenced within a study of T-cell reconstitution after alpha-beta-depleted transplantation in children. A library of TCRbeta sequences, prepared with unique molecular identifiers, was generated. TCRdb passed the PCR reads through MiXCR, listing each CDR3 protein once. The sample carries a few hundred thousand distinct CDR3 sequences, 13% recorded once. This clonotype came up many times. This clonotype was sampled from a human donor who donated a stem cell graft to a child with Fanconi anemia. This specimen consisted of PBMCs, obtained from the stem cell graft.

CDR3 in amino acids: CASSPDTNSPLHF. The CDR3 DNA sequence: TGTGCCAGCAGCCCCGACACCAATTCACCCCTCCACTTT. The chain has TRBV7-7 and TRBJ1-6; D is uncertain. CDR3 length equals 13 residues. CDR1 and CDR2 from the germline V gene are SSHAT and FNYEAQ (reference sequence). The V gene lost 5 bases and the J gene lost 7 bases, with 9 bases spanning the gap.